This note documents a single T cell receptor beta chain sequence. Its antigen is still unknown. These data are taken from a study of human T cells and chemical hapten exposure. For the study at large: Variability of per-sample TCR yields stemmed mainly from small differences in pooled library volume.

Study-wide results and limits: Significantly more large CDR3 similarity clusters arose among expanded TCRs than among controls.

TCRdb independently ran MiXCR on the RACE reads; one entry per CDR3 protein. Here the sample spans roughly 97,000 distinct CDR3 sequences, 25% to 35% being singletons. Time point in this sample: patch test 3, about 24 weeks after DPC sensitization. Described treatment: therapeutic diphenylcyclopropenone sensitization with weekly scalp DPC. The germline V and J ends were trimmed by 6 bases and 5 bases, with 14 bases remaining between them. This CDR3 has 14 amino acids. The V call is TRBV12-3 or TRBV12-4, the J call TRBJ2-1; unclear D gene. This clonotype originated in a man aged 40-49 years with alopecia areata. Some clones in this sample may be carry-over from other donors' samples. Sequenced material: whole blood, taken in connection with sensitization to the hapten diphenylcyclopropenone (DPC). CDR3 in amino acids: CASSTVTEDNEQFF. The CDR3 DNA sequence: TGTGCCAGCAGCACGGTCACAGAGGACAATGAGCAGTTCTTC.